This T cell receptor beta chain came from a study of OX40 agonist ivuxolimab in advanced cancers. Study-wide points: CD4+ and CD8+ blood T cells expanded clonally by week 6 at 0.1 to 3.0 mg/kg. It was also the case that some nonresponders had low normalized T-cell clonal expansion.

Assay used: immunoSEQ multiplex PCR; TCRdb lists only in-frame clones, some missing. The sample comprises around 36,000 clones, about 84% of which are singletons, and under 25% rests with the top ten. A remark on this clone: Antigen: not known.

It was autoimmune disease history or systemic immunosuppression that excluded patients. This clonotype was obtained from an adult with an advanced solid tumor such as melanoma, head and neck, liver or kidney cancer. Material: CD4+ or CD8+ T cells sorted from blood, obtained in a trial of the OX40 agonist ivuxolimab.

In nucleotides, the CDR3 is TGTGCCAGCAGTTTATTGCCAGACTCTGGAAACACCATATATTTT. Protein: CASSLLPDSGNTIYF. The chain has TRBV27 and TRBJ1-3; D unclear. This CDR3 has 15 amino acids. The V and J ends lost 1 base and 0 bases respectively, with 7 bases between them. Per germline, CDR1 MNHEY and CDR2 SMNVEV (reference sequence).